The 30 T cell receptor beta chains given below trace back to one sample, sequenced in a study of OX40 agonist ivuxolimab in advanced cancers. Some clones are missing from TCRdb's copy, which holds only in-frame ones; the method was immunoSEQ multiplex PCR. The sample lists under 70,000 clones; approximately 86% were seen once. Sequences were derived from CD4+ or CD8+ T cells sorted from blood, sampled in a trial of the OX40 agonist ivuxolimab. The receptors here all came from an adult with an advanced solid tumor such as melanoma, head and neck, liver or kidney cancer.

The chain employs TRBV11-3 and TRBJ2-3; D may be TRBD2 (6 bases). The germline gives CDR1 SGHNT, CDR2 YENEEA. V gave up 0 bases and J gave up 0 bases, with 7 bases separating them. CDR3 length: 15 amino acids. As DNA, the CDR3 is TGTGCCAGCAGCTTAGAGGGGACTAGCACAGATACGCAGTATTTT. It translates to CASSLEGTSTDTQYF.

The chain joins TRBV7-2 to TRBJ2-2, with 13 bases aligning to TRBD2. The CDR3 contains 16 residues. Trimming at V came to 5 bases and at J to 2 bases, leaving 2 bases not matched to a gene. Germline V lookup: CDR1 SGHTA, CDR2 FQGNSA. The DNA of the CDR3 is TGTGCCAGCAGCACTAGCGGGAGGGTCAACACCGGGGAGCTGTTTTTT. Protein sequence: CASSTSGRVNTGELFF.

The chain uses TRBV29-1 and TRBJ2-1, with a tentative D call TRBD1 (5 bases). Germline CDR1 SQVTM, CDR2 ANQGSEA. The CDR3 spans 14 residues. The CDR3 spells CGVDSRQSYNEQFF. The CDR3 bases are TGCGGAGTCGACAGTCGTCAATCGTACAATGAGCAGTTCTTC.

CDR3 sequence (DNA): TGTGCCACCAGCAATGGGCTAGCAGACCCAAAATACGAGCAGTACTTC. This sequence encodes CATSNGLADPKYEQYF. The chain is built from TRBV15 and TRBJ2-7; weak D call: TRBD2 (5 bases). The CDR3 runs to 16 residues. V was cut by 4 bases and J by 4 bases, with 20 bases left in between. The germline V gene has CDR1 LNHNV and CDR2 YYDKDF (reference sequence). The complete variable domain, with remaining parts taken from reference TRBV15 and TRBJ2-7, reads DAMVIQNPRYQVTQFGKPVTLSCSQTLNHNVMYWYQQKSSQAPKLLFHYYDKDFNNEADTPDNFQSRRPNTSFCFLDIRSPGLGDTAMYLCATSNGLADPKYEQYFGPGTRLTVT.

The chain carries TRBV28 and TRBJ2-5; 8 bases map to TRBD1. Per germline, CDR1 MDHEN and CDR2 SYDVKM. This CDR3 comprises 14 residues. V gave up 6 bases and J gave up 2 bases; unmatched junction bases: 5. CDR3 residues: CASRPGQEQETQYF. The CDR3 bases are TGTGCCAGCAGACCGGGACAGGAGCAAGAGACCCAGTACTTC.

The table lists this clone with a count of one. V gene TRBV7-2 combines with J gene TRBJ2-1; D is possibly TRBD2 (6 bases). Trimming removed 5 bases at V and 4 bases at J, with 15 bases between. Germline V CDR1 and CDR2: SGHTA, FQGNSA. The length of the CDR3 is 15 residues. CDR3 residues: CASSNPLGRYNEQFF. CDR3 sequence (DNA): TGTGCCAGCAGCAACCCACTAGGGAGGTACAATGAGCAGTTCTTC.

This chain links TRBV7-3 with TRBJ2-1; no firm D call. Trimming left V 5 bases short and J 7 bases short, with 12 bases between. The CDR3 contains 13 residues. Germline lookup yields CDR1 SGHTA and CDR2 FQGTGA. The CDR3, as DNA: TGTGCCAGCAGCCTTGGGCTTGGGAATGAGCAGTTCTTC. It is translated as CASSLGLGNEQFF. The whole variable domain, remainder taken from reference TRBV7-3 and TRBJ2-1, is GAGVSQTPSNKVTEKGKYVELRCDPISGHTALYWYRQSLGQGPEFLIYFQGTGAADDSGLPNDRFFAVRPEGSVSTLKIQRTERGDSAVYLCASSLGLGNEQFFGPGTRLTVL.

The genes are TRBV15 and TRBJ2-3, with 10 bases matching TRBD2. The CDR3 has 20 amino acids. CDR1 is LNHNV and CDR2 is YYDKDF in the germline V gene (reference sequence). V lost 2 bases, J lost 0 bases, and 14 bases stayed unmatched. CDR3 nucleotide sequence: TGTGCCACCAGCAGATTTCCCCCTCTCACGACTAGCGGGAGCACAGATACGCAGTATTTT. It yields the protein CATSRFPPLTTSGSTDTQYF.

The chain links TRBV5-1 to TRBJ2-6, with D possibly being TRBD1 or TRBD2 (5 bases each). Germline V lookup: CDR1 SGHRS, CDR2 YFSETQ. The CDR3 length is 16 residues. The V gene lost 0 bases and the J gene lost 0 bases, with 7 bases spanning the gap. DNA for the CDR3: TGCGCCAGCAGCTTGGCAGGGAGCTCTGGGGCCAACGTCCTGACTTTC. It translates to CASSLAGSSGANVLTF.

Written as DNA, the CDR3 is TGCGCCAGCAGCCAAGATTGGGGGGTATCCGGGGAGCTGTTTTTT. Its translation is CASSQDWGVSGELFF. The chain is built from TRBV4-3 and TRBJ2-2; tentatively, D is TRBD2 (6 bases). The length of the CDR3 is 15 residues. The germline CDR1 and CDR2 sequences are LGHNA and YSLEER. V lost 0 bases, J lost 6 bases, and 11 bases lay in between.

The CDR3, as DNA: TGTGCCAGCAGCGTCGGGACCACCCATAATTCACCCCTCCACTTT. The encoded protein is CASSVGTTHNSPLHF. The J gene is TRBJ1-6, the V gene TRBV9, with TRBD1 as a possible D gene (5 bases). The CDR3 runs to 15 residues. V shed 2 bases and J shed 5 bases, with 11 bases lying between them. The germline V gene encodes CDR1 SGDLS and CDR2 YYNGEE.

The chain links TRBV19 to TRBJ1-1; 10 bases are a match to TRBD1. This CDR3 is built from 13 residues. Germline CDR1 is LNHDA and CDR2 is SQIVND (reference sequence). J gave up 5 bases and V 10 bases, and 7 bases lay outside the gene matches. This CDR3 reads CAIRQGAWTEAFF. CDR3 nucleotide sequence: TGTGCCATCCGACAGGGGGCTTGGACTGAAGCTTTCTTT.

J is TRBJ2-3 and V is TRBV7-9; D is unclear. Deletions cut 5 bases from V and 2 bases from J, with 11 bases between. The CDR3 covers 14 residues. Germline V CDR1 and CDR2: SEHNR, FQNEAQ (reference sequence). The CDR3 reads CASSPGLNTDTQYF. The CDR3 DNA follows: TGTGCCAGCAGCCCGGGCCTGAACACAGATACGCAGTATTTT.

The chain employs TRBV7-9 and TRBJ2-2, with D unclear. V was shortened by 5 bases and J by 2 bases, with 6 bases between the two germline ends. CDR1 is SEHNR and CDR2 is FQNEAQ in the germline V gene (reference sequence). The CDR3 consists of 13 residues. The CDR3 sequence is CASSLLNTGELFF. CDR3 DNA sequence: TGTGCCAGCAGCCTCCTCAACACCGGGGAGCTGTTTTTT.

V usage is TRBV27 and J usage is TRBJ2-5, with 12 bases identical to TRBD1. This CDR3 region has 15 residues. V gave up 4 bases and J gave up 5 bases; unmatched junction bases: 5. CDR1 MNHEY and CDR2 SMNVEV come from the germline V gene (reference sequence). The CDR3, as DNA: TGTGCCAGCAGTTCAGGGACAGGGGGCGTGGAGACCCAGTACTTC. This encodes CASSSGTGGVETQYF.

J is TRBJ2-7 and V is TRBV6-1; D unclear. Germline V gives CDR1 MNHNS, CDR2 SASEGT. The CDR3 is made up of 15 amino acids. The CDR3 DNA reads as TGTGCTACCCTGTTAGAGGCACTGATCTCCTACGAGCAGTACTTC. It codes for CATLLEALISYEQYF.

J is TRBJ2-1 and V is TRBV30, with 7 bases identical to TRBD1. Per the germline V gene, CDR1 is GTSNPN and CDR2 is SVGIG (reference sequence). The V and J ends lost 5 bases and 10 bases, in that order; junction bases with no gene match: 5. This CDR3 is 11 amino acids long. The DNA of the CDR3 is TGTGCCTGGGACAGGGTTGGGGAGCAGTTCTTC. Amino acids: CAWDRVGEQFF.

This rearrangement joins TRBV28 to TRBJ1-1, with TRBD1 as a possible D gene (5 bases). The germline V gene has CDR1 MDHEN and CDR2 SYDVKM. The V end was cut by 3 bases, the J end by 3 bases, with 11 bases between. The CDR3 is 14 residues long. The CDR3 protein is CASSFGGMYTEAFF. The CDR3 DNA reads as TGTGCCAGCAGTTTTGGGGGGATGTACACTGAAGCTTTCTTT.

The chain combines TRBV28 with TRBJ2-3, with unresolved D. The germline CDR1 and CDR2 sequences are MDHEN and SYDVKM. The CDR3 has 12 amino acids. Trimming took 5 bases from V and 6 from J, leaving 9 bases between them. CDR3 nucleotide sequence: TGTGCCAGCAGTCAGACCCGGGATACGCAGTATTTT. Protein sequence: CASSQTRDTQYF.

The V and J genes are TRBV6-5 and TRBJ2-1; unclear D gene. The CDR3 covers 11 residues. The germline CDR1 and CDR2 sequences are MNHEY and SVGAGI. The CDR3 protein is CATADYNEQFF. CDR3 DNA sequence: TGTGCTACGGCAGACTACAATGAGCAGTTCTTC.

V and J are TRBV5-1 and TRBJ2-2; maybe TRBD2 (6 bases). CDR3 length equals 16 residues. Trimming took 1 base from V and 1 from J, leaving 11 bases between them. Germline CDR1 and CDR2: SGHRS and YFSETQ. CDR3 in amino acids: CASSLSRGLNTGELFF. CDR3 nucleotide sequence: TGCGCCAGCAGCTTGTCAAGGGGACTGAACACCGGGGAGCTGTTTTTT.

In this sample, this clone turned up once. This chain uses TRBV4-1 with TRBJ2-7; 8 nucleotides agree with TRBD2. V lost 1 base to trimming and J lost 3 bases; unmatched junction nucleotides: 5. CDR1 and CDR2 from the germline V gene are MGHRA and YSYEKL. CDR3 length equals 15 residues. Here the CDR3 DNA reads TGCGCCAGCAGCCAAGCCAGCGGGGGTTACTACGAGCAGTACTTC. It specifies CASSQASGGYYEQYF.

The V call is TRBV11-3, the J call TRBJ2-4; D is perhaps TRBD1 or TRBD2 (5 bases each). From germline, CDR1 is SGHNT and CDR2 YENEEA. The V end was cut by 5 bases, the J end by 6 bases, with 14 bases between. This CDR3 spans 14 amino acids. CDR3 sequence: CASSQTAGANIQYF. The CDR3 DNA reads as TGTGCCAGCAGCCAAACGGCCGGGGCAAACATTCAGTACTTC.

The count of this clone is one. The J gene is TRBJ2-1, the V gene TRBV27, with 14 bases aligning to TRBD2. V dropped 6 bases and J dropped 6; count of bases not matched to a gene: 13. Germline CDR1 reads MNHEY; CDR2 reads SMNVEV (reference sequence). The CDR3 runs 18 residues. The chain's CDR3 is CASRPQGTSGRKGNEQFF. The CDR3, as DNA: TGTGCCAGCAGACCGCAAGGGACTAGCGGGAGAAAAGGCAATGAGCAGTTCTTC.

The chain carries TRBV7-9 and TRBJ2-3; D is unclear. The germline V gene has CDR1 SEHNR and CDR2 FQNEAQ (reference sequence). With 2 bases removed from V and 6 bases from J, the gap between germline ends came to 6 bases. This CDR3 comprises 12 residues. The CDR3 loop reads CASSLTADTQYF. The CDR3 DNA is TGTGCCAGCAGCTTAACTGCTGATACGCAGTATTTT.

This clone was seen just once. This sequence joins TRBV7-2 and TRBJ2-7; 7 nucleotides agree with TRBD2. V was pared by 0 bases and J by 5 bases, with 7 bases of the junction left unmatched. The CDR3 has 15 residues. Germline CDR1 is SGHTA and CDR2 is FQGNSA. The CDR3 sequence: CASSLAGGSVDEQYF. CDR3 bases: TGTGCCAGCAGCTTAGCAGGCGGGAGCGTCGACGAGCAGTACTTC.

The gene calls are TRBV11-1 and TRBJ2-7; TRBD2 agrees at 7 bases. Looked up from germline, CDR1 is SGHAT and CDR2 is FQDESV (reference sequence). The J segment lost 3 bases and the V segment lost 5 bases, leaving 10 bases of the junction unmatched. This CDR3 has 15 amino acids. CDR3 protein: CASSPRDSGLYEQYF. As DNA, the CDR3 is TGTGCCAGCAGCCCCCGGGATAGCGGGCTCTACGAGCAGTACTTC.

The gene calls are TRBV19 and TRBJ1-5; perhaps TRBD1 as D (6 bases). Germline V gives CDR1 LNHDA, CDR2 SQIVND (reference sequence). V was clipped by 1 base and J by 4 bases, with 11 bases between them. This CDR3 region has 15 residues. The CDR3 bases are TGTGCCAGTAGTATAGGACAGGTGGGTAATCAGCCCCAGCATTTT. This encodes CASSIGQVGNQPQHF.

V gene TRBV19 combines with J gene TRBJ1-2; no reliable D call. V lost 3 bases and J 2 bases, leaving 16 bases between the germline ends. This CDR3 has 16 residues. Germline V gene data show CDR1 as LNHDA and CDR2 as SQIVND (reference sequence). The DNA of the CDR3 is TGTGCCAGTAGTATCCGGGCCGGGGTGGAAAACTATGGCTACACCTTC. This gives the protein CASSIRAGVENYGYTF.

V usage is TRBV7-2 and J usage is TRBJ2-7, with TRBD2 matching 14 bases. CDR1 is SGHTA and CDR2 is FQGNSA in the germline V gene. Trimming removed 5 bases from V and 7 bases from J; junction bases left unmatched: 10. The CDR3 runs 16 residues. The CDR3 DNA is TGTGCCAGCAGCGAGACTAGCGGGAGGGCCTCGGGGGAGCAGTACTTC. It is translated as CASSETSGRASGEQYF.